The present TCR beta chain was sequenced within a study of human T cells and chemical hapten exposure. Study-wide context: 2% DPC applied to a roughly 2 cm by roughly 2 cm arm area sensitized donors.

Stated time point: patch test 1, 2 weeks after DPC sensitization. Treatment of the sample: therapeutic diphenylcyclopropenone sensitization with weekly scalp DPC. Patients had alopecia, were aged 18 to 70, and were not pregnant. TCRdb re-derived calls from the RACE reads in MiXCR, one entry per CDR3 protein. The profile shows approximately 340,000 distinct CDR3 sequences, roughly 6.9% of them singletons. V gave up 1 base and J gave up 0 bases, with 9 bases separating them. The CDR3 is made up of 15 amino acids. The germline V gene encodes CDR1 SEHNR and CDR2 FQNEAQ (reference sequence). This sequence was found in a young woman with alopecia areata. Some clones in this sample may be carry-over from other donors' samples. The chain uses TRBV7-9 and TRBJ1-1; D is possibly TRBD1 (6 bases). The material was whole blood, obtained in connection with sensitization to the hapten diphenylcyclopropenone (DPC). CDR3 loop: CASSLGWTVNTEAFF. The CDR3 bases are TGTGCCAGCAGCTTAGGCTGGACAGTGAACACTGAAGCTTTCTTT. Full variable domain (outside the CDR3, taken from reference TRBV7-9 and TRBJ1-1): DTGVSQNPRHKITKRGQNVTFRCDPISEHNRLYWYRQTLGQGPEFLTYFQNEAQLEKSRLLSDRFSAERPKGSFSTLEIQRTEQGDSAMYLCASSLGWTVNTEAFFGQGTRLTVV.